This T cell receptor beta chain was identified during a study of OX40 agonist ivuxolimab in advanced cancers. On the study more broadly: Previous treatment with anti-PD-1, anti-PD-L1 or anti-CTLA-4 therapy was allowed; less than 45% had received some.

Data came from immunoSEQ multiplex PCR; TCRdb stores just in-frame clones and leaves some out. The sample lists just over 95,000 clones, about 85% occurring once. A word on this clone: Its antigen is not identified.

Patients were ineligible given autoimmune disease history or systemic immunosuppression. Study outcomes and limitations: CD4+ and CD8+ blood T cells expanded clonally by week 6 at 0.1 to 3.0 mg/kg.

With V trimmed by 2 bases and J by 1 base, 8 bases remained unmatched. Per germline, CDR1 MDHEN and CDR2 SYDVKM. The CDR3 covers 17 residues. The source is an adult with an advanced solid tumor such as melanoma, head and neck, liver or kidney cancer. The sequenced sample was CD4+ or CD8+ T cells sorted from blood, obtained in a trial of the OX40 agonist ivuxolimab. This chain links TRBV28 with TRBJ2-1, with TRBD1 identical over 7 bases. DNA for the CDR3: TGTGCCAGCAGTTTAGAAGGGGGCAGAGGGTCCTACAATGAGCAGTTCTTC. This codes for CASSLEGGRGSYNEQFF.